This entry lists 2 T cell receptor beta chains sequenced from one sample in a study of T-cell memory formation after mild COVID-19 (dated by TCRdb to about 2021). To prepare the library, 5' RACE was applied. Sequenced on an Illumina NovaSeq 6000. Using fastp at Q25 and MiXCR, TCRdb reprocessed the public reads and kept productive beta chains. Every distinct CDR3 protein forms one entry, paired with its most common genes and DNA. Counted in this sample were 450,000 to 650,000 distinct CDR3 sequences; around 17% of them appeared once. The top ten constitute 9.5% to 15% of the sample. Sequencing used PBMCs or a T cell subset sorted from them (not recorded which). The receptors were sampled from an adult woman who had mild COVID-19 (a few samples of this study predate the infection). The sample titles of this study are shuffled in the database, so cell type and time point are left out; the donor was told from shared clones.

This clonotype was seen a few times. CDR3 DNA: TGTGCCAGCAGCCCTAGCGGGGGAGGGGATACGCAGTATTTT. Protein: CASSPSGGGDTQYF. The V call is TRBV9, the J call TRBJ2-3; TRBD2 matches at 10 bases. Germline CDR1 reads SGDLS; CDR2 reads YYNGEE. CDR3 length equals 14 residues. V gave up 4 bases and J gave up 6 bases; unmatched junction bases: 5.

The count of this clonotype is one. This chain uses TRBV5-8 with TRBJ2-6, with D possibly being TRBD1 or TRBD2 (7 bases each). The germline gives CDR1 SGHTS, CDR2 YDEGEE. With 6 bases removed from V and 11 bases from J, the gap between germline ends came to 27 bases. This CDR3 has 17 amino acids. The CDR3 sequence is CASTPGTVISGRDVLTF. CDR3 bases: TGTGCCAGCACCCCCGGGACAGTGATCTCTGGGAGGGACGTCCTGACTTTC.